What follows is one T cell receptor (beta chain) and its context. Its target is unknown. Free of recent acute infections or vaccinations, the donors were healthy HIV-negative adults. These data belong to a study of shared clonotypes between healthy human individuals. Regarding the study as a whole: Memory subsets had estimated richness that was generally smaller than that of naive subsets.

CDR1 SGHRS and CDR2 YFSETQ come from the germline V gene. The CDR3 is 15 residues long. Trimming at V came to 3 bases and at J to 0 bases, leaving 3 bases not matched to a gene. Clones were sequenced by immunoSEQ multiplex PCR, and TCRdb holds only the in-frame ones, with some missing. This sample yields 2 million to 2.5 million clones, of which roughly 92% are seen a single time; approximately 0.4% belongs to the top ten. Sequences were obtained from naive CD4+ T cells from PBMCs. The subset denotes: CD45RA+ positively selected. This TCR was sampled from a young man in good health. Some clones in this sample may be carry-over from other donors' samples. V gene TRBV5-1 combines with J gene TRBJ2-1; the match to TRBD2 covers 7 bases. The CDR3 spells CASSSTSDSYNEQFF. As DNA, the CDR3 is TGCGCCAGCAGCTCTACTAGCGACTCCTACAATGAGCAGTTCTTC.